The source of this T cell receptor beta chain is a study of shared clonotypes between healthy human individuals. Method: immunoSEQ multiplex PCR; TCRdb's copy keeps in-frame clones and lacks some. The sample holds about 2.2 million clones, about 92% seen once. CD45RO negativity and positive selection for CCR7 defined naive CD8 cells, a population that excluded terminally differentiated effector memory CD45RA+ cells. Germline V CDR1 and CDR2: MDHEN, SYDVKM. The length of the CDR3 is 16 residues. In the case of this clone: Its ends do not fully match the called genes, so a read error is possible.

The receptor comes from a man between 18 and 29 years old in good health. Some clones in this sample may be carry-over from other donors' samples. The source material was naive CD8+ T cells from PBMCs. The chain employs TRBV28 and TRBJ1-1; TRBD1 is a possible D gene (5 bases). The CDR3 reads CASRLLLGRKNTEAFF. The CDR3 nucleotides are TGTGCCAGCAGATTATTACTGGGACGGAAGAACACTGAAGCTTTCTTT.